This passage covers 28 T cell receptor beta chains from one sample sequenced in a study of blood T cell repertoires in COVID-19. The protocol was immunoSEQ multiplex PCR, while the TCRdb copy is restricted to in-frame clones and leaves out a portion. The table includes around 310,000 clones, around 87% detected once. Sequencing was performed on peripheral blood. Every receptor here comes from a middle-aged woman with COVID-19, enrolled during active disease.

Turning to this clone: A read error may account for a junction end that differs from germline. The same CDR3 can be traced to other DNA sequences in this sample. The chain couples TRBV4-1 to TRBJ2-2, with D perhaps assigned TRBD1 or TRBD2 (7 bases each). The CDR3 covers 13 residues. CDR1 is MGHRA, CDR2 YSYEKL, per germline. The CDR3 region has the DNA TGTGCCAGCAGCCAGGGGGGGACCGGGGAGCTGTTTTTT. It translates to CASSQGGTGELFF.

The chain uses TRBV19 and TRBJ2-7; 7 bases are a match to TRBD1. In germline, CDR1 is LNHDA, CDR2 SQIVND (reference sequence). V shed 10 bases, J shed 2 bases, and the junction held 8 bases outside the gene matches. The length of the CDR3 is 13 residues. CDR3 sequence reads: CATQDRLTYEQYF. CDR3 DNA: TGTGCCACCCAGGACAGGTTAACCTACGAGCAGTACTTC.

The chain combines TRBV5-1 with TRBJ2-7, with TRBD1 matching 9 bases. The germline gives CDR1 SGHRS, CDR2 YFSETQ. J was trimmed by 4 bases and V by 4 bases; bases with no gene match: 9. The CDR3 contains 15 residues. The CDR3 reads CASSPGTGRVYEQYF. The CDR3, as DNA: TGCGCCAGCAGCCCCGGGACAGGGCGAGTATACGAGCAGTACTTC. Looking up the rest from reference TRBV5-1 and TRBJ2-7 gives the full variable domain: KAGVTQTPRYLIKTRGQQVTLSCSPISGHRSVSWYQQTPGQGLQFLFEYFSETQRNKGNFPGRFSGRQFSNSRSEMNVSTLELGDSALYLCASSPGTGRVYEQYFGPGTRLTVT.

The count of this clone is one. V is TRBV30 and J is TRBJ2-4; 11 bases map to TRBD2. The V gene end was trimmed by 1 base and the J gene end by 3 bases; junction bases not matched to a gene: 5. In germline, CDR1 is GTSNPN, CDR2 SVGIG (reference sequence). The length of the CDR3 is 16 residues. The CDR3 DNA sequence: TGTGCCTGGAGTGCCCGACTAGCGGGGAACAAAAACATTCAGTACTTC. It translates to CAWSARLAGNKNIQYF.

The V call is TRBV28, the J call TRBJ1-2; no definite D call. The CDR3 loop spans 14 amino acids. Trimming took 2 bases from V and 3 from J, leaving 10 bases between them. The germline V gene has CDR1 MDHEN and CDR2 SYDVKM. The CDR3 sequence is CASSLVQVHYGYTF. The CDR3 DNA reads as TGTGCCAGCAGTTTAGTCCAGGTCCACTATGGCTACACCTTC.

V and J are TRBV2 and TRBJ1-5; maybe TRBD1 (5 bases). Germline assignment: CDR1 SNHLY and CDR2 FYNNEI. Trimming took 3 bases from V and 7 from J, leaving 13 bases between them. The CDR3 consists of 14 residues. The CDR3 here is CASSDFIGAQPQHF. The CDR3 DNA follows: TGTGCCAGCAGTGATTTTATAGGGGCGCAGCCCCAGCATTTT. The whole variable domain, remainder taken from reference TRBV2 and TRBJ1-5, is EPEVTQTPSHQVTQMGQEVILRCVPISNHLYFYWYRQILGQKVEFLVSFYNNEISEKSEIFDDQFSVERPDGSNFTLKIRSTKLEDSAMYFCASSDFIGAQPQHFGDGTRLSIL.

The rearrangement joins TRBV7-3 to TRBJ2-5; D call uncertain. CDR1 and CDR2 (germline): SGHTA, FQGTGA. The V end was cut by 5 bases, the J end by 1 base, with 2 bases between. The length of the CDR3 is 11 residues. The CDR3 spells CASSLQETQYF. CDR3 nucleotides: TGTGCCAGCAGCCTCCAAGAGACCCAGTACTTC.

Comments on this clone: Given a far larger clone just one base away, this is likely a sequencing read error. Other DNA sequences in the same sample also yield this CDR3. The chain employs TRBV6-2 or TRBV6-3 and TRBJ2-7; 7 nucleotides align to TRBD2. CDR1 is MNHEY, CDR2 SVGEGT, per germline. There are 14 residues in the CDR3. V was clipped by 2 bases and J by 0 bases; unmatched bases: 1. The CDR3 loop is CASSYGTNSYEQYF. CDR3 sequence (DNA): TGTGCCAGCAGTTACGGGACTAACTCCTACGAGCAGTACTTC.

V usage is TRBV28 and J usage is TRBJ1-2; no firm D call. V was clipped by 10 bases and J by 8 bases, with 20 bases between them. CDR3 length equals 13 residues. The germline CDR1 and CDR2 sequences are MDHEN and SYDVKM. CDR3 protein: CATTVTSLYGYTF. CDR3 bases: TGTGCCACGACCGTGACATCCCTCTACGGCTACACCTTC.

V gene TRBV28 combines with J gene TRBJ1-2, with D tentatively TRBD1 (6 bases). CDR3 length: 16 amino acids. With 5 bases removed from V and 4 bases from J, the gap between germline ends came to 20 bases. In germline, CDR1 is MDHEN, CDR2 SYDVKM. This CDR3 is CASSGAGLGAFYGYTF. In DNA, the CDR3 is TGTGCCAGCAGTGGGGCGGGCCTGGGGGCCTTCTATGGCTACACCTTC.

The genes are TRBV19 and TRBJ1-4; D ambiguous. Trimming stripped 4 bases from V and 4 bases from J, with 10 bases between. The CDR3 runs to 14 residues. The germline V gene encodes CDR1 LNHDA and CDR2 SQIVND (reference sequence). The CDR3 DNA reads TGTGCCAGTAGTAAAACAGCTATTAATGAAAAACTGTTTTTT. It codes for CASSKTAINEKLFF. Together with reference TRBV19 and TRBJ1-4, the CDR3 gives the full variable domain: DGGITQSPKYLFRKEGQNVTLSCEQNLNHDAMYWYRQDPGQGLRLIYYSQIVNDFQKGDIAEGYSVSREKKESFPLTVTSAQKNPTAFYLCASSKTAINEKLFFGSGTQLSVL.

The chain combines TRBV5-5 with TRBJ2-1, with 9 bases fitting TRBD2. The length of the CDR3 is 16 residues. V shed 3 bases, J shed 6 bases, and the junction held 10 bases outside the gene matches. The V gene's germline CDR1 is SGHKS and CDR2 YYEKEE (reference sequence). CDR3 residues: CASSSYGTSNPNEQFF. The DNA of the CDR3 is TGTGCCAGCAGCTCTTACGGGACTAGCAATCCCAATGAGCAGTTCTTC.

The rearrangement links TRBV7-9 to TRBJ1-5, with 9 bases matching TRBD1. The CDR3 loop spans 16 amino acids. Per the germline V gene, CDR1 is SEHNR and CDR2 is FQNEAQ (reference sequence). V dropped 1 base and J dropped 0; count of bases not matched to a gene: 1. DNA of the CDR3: TGTGCCAGCAGCTTAGGGACAGGGGATAGCAATCAGCCCCAGCATTTT. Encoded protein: CASSLGTGDSNQPQHF.

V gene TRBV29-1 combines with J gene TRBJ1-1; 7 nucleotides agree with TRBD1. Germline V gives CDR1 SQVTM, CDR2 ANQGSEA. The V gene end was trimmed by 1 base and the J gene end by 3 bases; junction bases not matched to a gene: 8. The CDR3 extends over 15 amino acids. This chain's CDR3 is CSVEGRGQKDTEAFF. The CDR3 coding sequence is TGCAGCGTTGAAGGCCGGGGACAGAAGGACACTGAAGCTTTCTTT.

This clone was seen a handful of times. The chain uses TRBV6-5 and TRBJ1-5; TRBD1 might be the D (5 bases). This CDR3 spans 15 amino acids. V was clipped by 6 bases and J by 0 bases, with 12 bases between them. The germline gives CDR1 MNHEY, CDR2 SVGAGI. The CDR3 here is CASRIRAYSNQPQHF. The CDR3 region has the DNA TGTGCCAGCAGAATCAGGGCTTATAGCAATCAGCCCCAGCATTTT.

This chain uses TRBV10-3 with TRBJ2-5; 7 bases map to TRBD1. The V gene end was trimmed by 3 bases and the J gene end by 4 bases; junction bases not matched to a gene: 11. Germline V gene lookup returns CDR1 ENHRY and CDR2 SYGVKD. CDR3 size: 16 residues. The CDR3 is CAISEDQTGKRETQYF. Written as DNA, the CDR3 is TGTGCCATCAGTGAAGACCAGACAGGGAAACGAGAGACCCAGTACTTC.

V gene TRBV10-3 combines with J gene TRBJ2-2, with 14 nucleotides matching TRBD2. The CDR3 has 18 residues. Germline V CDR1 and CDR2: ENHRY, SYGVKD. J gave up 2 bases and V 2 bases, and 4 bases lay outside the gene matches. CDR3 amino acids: CAISEGLAGGHNTGELFF. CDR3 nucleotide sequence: TGTGCCATCAGTGAGGGACTAGCGGGGGGACATAACACCGGGGAGCTGTTTTTT.

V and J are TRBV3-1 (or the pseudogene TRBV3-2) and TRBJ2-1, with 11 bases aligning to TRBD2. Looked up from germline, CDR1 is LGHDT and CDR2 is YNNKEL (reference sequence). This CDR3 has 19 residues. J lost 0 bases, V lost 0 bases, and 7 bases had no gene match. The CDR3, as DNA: TGTGCCAGCAGCCAAGATGGGACTAGCGGAGGGTACTCCTACAATGAGCAGTTCTTC. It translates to CASSQDGTSGGYSYNEQFF.

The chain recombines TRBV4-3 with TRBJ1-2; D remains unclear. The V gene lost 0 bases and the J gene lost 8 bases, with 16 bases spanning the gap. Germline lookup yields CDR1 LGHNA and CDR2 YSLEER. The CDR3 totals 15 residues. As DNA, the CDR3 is TGCGCCAGCAGCCAAGAAGGTTTCTCGGAGGAAGGCTACACCTTC. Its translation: CASSQEGFSEEGYTF.

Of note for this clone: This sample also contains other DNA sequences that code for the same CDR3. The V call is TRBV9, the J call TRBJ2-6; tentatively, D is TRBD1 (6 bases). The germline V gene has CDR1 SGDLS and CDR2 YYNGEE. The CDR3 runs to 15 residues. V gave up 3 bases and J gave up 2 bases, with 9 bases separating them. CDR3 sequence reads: CASSATGAGANVLTF. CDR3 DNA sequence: TGTGCCAGCAGCGCGACAGGTGCTGGGGCCAACGTCCTGACTTTC. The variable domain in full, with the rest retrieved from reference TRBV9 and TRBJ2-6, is DSGVTQTPKHLITATGQRVTLRCSPRSGDLSVYWYQQSLDQGLQFLIQYYNGEERAKGNILERFSAQQFPDLHSELNLSSLELGDSALYFCASSATGAGANVLTFGAGSRLTVL.

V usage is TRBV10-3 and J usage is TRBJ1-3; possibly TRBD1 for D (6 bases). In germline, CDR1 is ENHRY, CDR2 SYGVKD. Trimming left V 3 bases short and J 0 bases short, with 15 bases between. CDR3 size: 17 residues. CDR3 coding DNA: TGTGCCATCAGTGACATGGGGGGGGCTACCTCTGGAAACACCATATATTTT. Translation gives CAISDMGGATSGNTIYF.

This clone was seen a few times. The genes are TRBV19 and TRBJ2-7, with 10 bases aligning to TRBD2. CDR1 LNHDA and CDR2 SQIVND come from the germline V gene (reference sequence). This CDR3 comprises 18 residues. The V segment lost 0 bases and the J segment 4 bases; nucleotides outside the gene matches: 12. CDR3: CASSIEVSSASGSYEQYF. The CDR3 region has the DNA TGTGCCAGTAGTATAGAGGTTAGTTCGGCTAGCGGGAGTTACGAGCAGTACTTC.

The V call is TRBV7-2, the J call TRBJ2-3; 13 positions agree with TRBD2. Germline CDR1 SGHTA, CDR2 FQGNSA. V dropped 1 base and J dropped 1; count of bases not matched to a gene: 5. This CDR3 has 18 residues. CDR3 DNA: TGTGCCAGCAGCTTAGTCCTACTAGCGGGGGGGCGCACAGATACGCAGTATTTT. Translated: CASSLVLLAGGRTDTQYF.

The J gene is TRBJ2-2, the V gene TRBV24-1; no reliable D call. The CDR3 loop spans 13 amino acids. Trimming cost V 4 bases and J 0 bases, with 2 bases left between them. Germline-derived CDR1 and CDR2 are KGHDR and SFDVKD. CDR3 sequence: CATSDTNTGELFF. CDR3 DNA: TGTGCCACCAGTGACACGAACACCGGGGAGCTGTTTTTT.

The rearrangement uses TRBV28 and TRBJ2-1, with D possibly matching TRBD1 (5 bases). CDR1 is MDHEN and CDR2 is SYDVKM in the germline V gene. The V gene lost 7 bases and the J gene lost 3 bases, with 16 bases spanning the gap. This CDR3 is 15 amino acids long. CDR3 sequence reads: CASTPERTLYNEQFF. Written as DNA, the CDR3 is TGTGCCAGCACCCCAGAGAGGACACTCTACAATGAGCAGTTCTTC.

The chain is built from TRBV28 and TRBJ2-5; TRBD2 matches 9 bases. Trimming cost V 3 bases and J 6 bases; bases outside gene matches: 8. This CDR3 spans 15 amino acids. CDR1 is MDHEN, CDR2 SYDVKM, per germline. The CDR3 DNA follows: TGTGCCAGCAGTTTTAGGCGGGGGGGCGGGCAGACCCAGTACTTC. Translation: CASSFRRGGGQTQYF. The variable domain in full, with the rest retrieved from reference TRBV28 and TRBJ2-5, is DVKVTQSSRYLVKRTGEKVFLECVQDMDHENMFWYRQDPGLGLRLIYFSYDVKMKEKGDIPEGYSVSREKKERFSLILESASTNQTSMYLCASSFRRGGGQTQYFGPGTRLLVL.

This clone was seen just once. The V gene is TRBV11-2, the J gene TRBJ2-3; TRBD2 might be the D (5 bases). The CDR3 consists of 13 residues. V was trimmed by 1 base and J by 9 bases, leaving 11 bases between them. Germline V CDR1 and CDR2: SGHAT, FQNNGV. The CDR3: CASSLAPSHTQYF. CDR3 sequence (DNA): TGTGCCAGCAGCTTAGCGCCTAGCCACACGCAGTATTTT.

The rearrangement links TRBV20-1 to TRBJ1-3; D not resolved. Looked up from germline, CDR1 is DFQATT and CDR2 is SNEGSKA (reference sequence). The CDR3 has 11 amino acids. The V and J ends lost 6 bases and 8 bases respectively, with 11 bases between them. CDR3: CSAALQDTIYF. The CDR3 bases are TGCAGTGCCGCTCTTCAGGACACCATATATTTT.